This T cell receptor (beta chain) was retrieved from a study of T-cell memory formation after mild COVID-19. Notes on the study in general: Contracting clones from day 15 to 85 showed balanced CD4/CD8; later expanders favored CD4+. Whether second-wave clones peaking at day 37 were SARS-CoV-2 specific went unconfirmed. Contracting CD4+ clones were located mainly in CM and EM, and CD8+ clones in EMRA.

UMIs and sample barcodes were carried by the TCR alpha and TCR beta cDNA libraries that 5'RACE produced using constant-segment primers. One entry per CDR3 protein, called by TCRdb with MiXCR from the 5' RACE reads. The sample yields about 290,000 distinct CDR3 sequences, roughly 18% seen once. Looked up from germline, CDR1 is SGHDT and CDR2 is YYEEEE. This CDR3 contains 15 residues. V lost 2 bases and J lost 1, with 12 bases in between. This clonotype showed up just a few times. Its antigen is currently unknown. The specimen sequenced was PBMCs or a T cell subset sorted from them (not recorded which). The TCR was taken from a man in his late teens or twenties who had mild COVID-19 (a few samples of this study predate the infection). Cell type and time point are not known. V is TRBV5-6 and J is TRBJ1-1; D unresolved. The CDR3 loop reads CASSFARHWNTEAFF. The CDR3 DNA is TGTGCCAGCAGCTTCGCTAGACACTGGAACACTGAAGCTTTCTTT.